The clone carrying this T cell receptor (beta chain) was detected a few times. As yet, its antigen is unknown. The sample belongs to a study of cytomegalovirus exposure and HLA in healthy donors. General study findings and limits: Association of a missense DCLRE1C variant with TCR beta V- and J-gene trimming was reported in a later analysis.

Amplification used 60 Vbeta primers and 13 Jbeta primers. Here immunoSEQ multiplex PCR was the method, and the copy in TCRdb shows in-frame clones only, minus some. The sample shows some 160,000 clones, around 76% of them seen only once. The germline V gene has CDR1 SGHDT and CDR2 YYEEEE. V shed 0 bases and J 3 bases; nucleotides not matched to a gene: 4. CDR3 length equals 15 residues. This clonotype originated in a man aged 35-49 years in good health and CMV-seronegative. Sequencing was carried out using PBMCs. This chain joins TRBV5-6 and TRBJ2-7; 9 bases are a match to TRBD2. The DNA of the CDR3 is TGTGCCAGCAGCTTGGCTCCTAGCGGGGTCTACGAGCAGTACTTC. Its translation: CASSLAPSGVYEQYF. The full variable domain, completed using reference TRBV5-6 and TRBJ2-7, is DAGVTQSPTHLIKTRGQQVTLRCSPKSGHDTVSWYQQALGQGPQFIFQYYEEEERQRGNFPDRFSGHQFPNYSSELNVNALLLGDSALYLCASSLAPSGVYEQYFGPGTRLTVT.